One sample yielded the 26 T cell receptor beta chains listed below, sequenced in a study of STAT5B mutations in CD4+ large granular lymphocyte leukemia. Some clones are missing from TCRdb's copy, which holds only in-frame ones; the method was immunoSEQ multiplex PCR. Among roughly 34,000 clones listed, around 80% were seen once. The sample taken for sequencing was CD4+ T cells from blood buffy coats. These receptors were obtained from a human donor in good health.

The chain employs TRBV19 and TRBJ1-2, with 9 nucleotides matching TRBD1. CDR1 is LNHDA and CDR2 is SQIVND in the germline V gene (reference sequence). The CDR3 has 21 amino acids. The V and J ends lost 5 bases and 7 bases, in that order; junction bases with no gene match: 29. Here the CDR3 DNA reads TGTGCCAGTAGTGGGGGACAGGGAACGCTCCCAACCCAACACACGGGTCGTGGCTACACCTTC. Translation gives CASSGGQGTLPTQHTGRGYTF.

The chain recombines TRBV7-9 with TRBJ1-5; D gene unclear. Per germline, CDR1 SEHNR and CDR2 FQNEAQ (reference sequence). The CDR3 totals 13 residues. Trimming removed 1 base from V and 0 bases from J, with 1 base in between. The CDR3 here is CASSLDSNQPQHF. CDR3 in DNA: TGTGCCAGCAGCTTAGATAGCAATCAGCCCCAGCATTTT.

The rearrangement uses TRBV6-1 and TRBJ2-1; possible D gene TRBD1, 6 bases. Deletions cut 7 bases from V and 10 bases from J, with 14 bases between. CDR1 MNHNS and CDR2 SASEGT come from the germline V gene. The CDR3 extends over 12 amino acids. The CDR3 DNA reads TGTGCCAGCACCCCACAGGGTTGGGAGCAGTTCTTC. Translating gives CASTPQGWEQFF.

The V gene is TRBV2, the J gene TRBJ1-4; possible D gene TRBD1, 6 bases. CDR1 is SNHLY and CDR2 is FYNNEI in the germline V gene. The CDR3 totals 12 residues. With 7 bases removed from V and 7 bases from J, the gap between germline ends came to 10 bases. CDR3 in DNA: TGTGCCAGCAAGGGGGGAGGTGAAAAACTGTTTTTT. It translates to CASKGGGEKLFF.

The gene calls are TRBV20-1 and TRBJ2-5; tentative D call: TRBD2 (5 bases). The CDR3 has 11 residues. The V end was cut by 3 bases, the J end by 5 bases, with 7 bases between. Germline V gives CDR1 DFQATT, CDR2 SNEGSKA (reference sequence). CDR3 bases: TGCAGTGCTAGCTTAGCGGAGACCCAGTACTTC. This translates into CSASLAETQYF.

For the CDR3, the DNA is TGTGCCAGCAGCTTCGAGGGTTACGAGCAGTACTTC. This sequence encodes CASSFEGYEQYF. The rearrangement links TRBV11-1 to TRBJ2-7, with D perhaps matching TRBD2 (5 bases). The V end lost 3 bases, the J end lost 4 bases, and 7 bases lay between the germline ends. CDR3 length equals 12 residues. Germline V gene sequence: CDR1 SGHAT, CDR2 FQDESV (reference sequence).

The chain employs TRBV7-2 and TRBJ2-1; 12 nucleotides align to TRBD2. Germline CDR1 is SGHTA and CDR2 is FQGNSA. V trimming: 0 bases; J trimming: 7 bases; junction bases outside the gene matches: 7. This CDR3 is 17 amino acids long. DNA of the CDR3: TGTGCCAGCAGCTTAGCCTCACTAGCGGGGGGATTAAATGAGCAGTTCTTC. This encodes CASSLASLAGGLNEQFF.

The chain has TRBV18 and TRBJ1-3; TRBD1 is a possible D gene (6 bases). This CDR3 comprises 13 residues. V was trimmed by 6 bases and J by 16 bases, leaving 22 bases between them. Germline CDR1 reads KGHSH; CDR2 reads LQKENI. As DNA, the CDR3 is TGTGCCAGCTCTGCATCTGACTCCAGGGGAGTGTATTTT. Translated: CASSASDSRGVYF.

The chain links TRBV4-2 to TRBJ2-3; D might be TRBD1 or TRBD2, each matching 6 bases. This CDR3 is 16 amino acids long. V was pared by 0 bases and J by 2 bases, with 12 bases between. Germline CDR1 LGHNA, CDR2 YNFKEQ. This CDR3 is CASSQEGGRHTDTQYF. In DNA form, the CDR3 reads TGTGCCAGCAGCCAAGAAGGGGGGAGACACACAGATACGCAGTATTTT.

The CDR3: CASSVGWGLSPLHF. CDR3 DNA: TGTGCCAGCAGCGTAGGTTGGGGGCTCTCACCCCTCCACTTT. This chain joins TRBV9 and TRBJ1-6, with D perhaps TRBD1 (6 bases). The germline V gene has CDR1 SGDLS and CDR2 YYNGEE. The length of the CDR3 is 14 residues. Trimming stripped 0 bases from V and 10 bases from J, with 11 bases between.

The gene calls are TRBV29-1 and TRBJ2-3; D gene ambiguous. Germline V gives CDR1 SQVTM, CDR2 ANQGSEA. This CDR3 contains 14 residues. Trimming removed 6 bases at V and 6 bases at J, with 19 bases between. The CDR3 DNA follows: TGCAGCGTACCGCGCCCAATTCACGCGGATACGCAGTATTTT. Its protein is CSVPRPIHADTQYF.

The chain combines TRBV4-1 with TRBJ2-5; TRBD2 agrees at 9 bases. Germline V gene lookup returns CDR1 MGHRA and CDR2 YSYEKL. With 4 bases clipped from V and 5 bases from J, the junction kept 2 bases outside the gene matches. This CDR3 contains 13 residues. The CDR3 here is CASSLGLAETQYF. In DNA, the CDR3 is TGCGCCAGCAGCCTAGGACTAGCGGAGACCCAGTACTTC.

The chain joins TRBV4-1 to TRBJ2-2; D unclear. V was pared by 0 bases and J by 1 base, with 15 bases between. Per the germline V gene, CDR1 is MGHRA and CDR2 is YSYEKL. The length of the CDR3 is 18 residues. In nucleotides, the CDR3 is TGCGCCAGCAGCCAAGACGTCTCATCGATCAGGAACACCGGGGAGCTGTTTTTT. This codes for CASSQDVSSIRNTGELFF.

This clone was found a few times. The J gene is TRBJ2-1, the V gene TRBV18, with D maybe TRBD1 (6 bases). The V gene lost 2 bases and the J gene lost 5 bases, with 10 bases spanning the gap. Germline V gene lookup returns CDR1 KGHSH and CDR2 LQKENI. The CDR3 runs 14 residues. CDR3 nucleotide sequence: TGTGCCAGCTCACCAGTCCAGGGGAACAATGAGCAGTTCTTC. It specifies CASSPVQGNNEQFF. Full variable domain (outside the CDR3, taken from reference TRBV18 and TRBJ2-1): NAGVMQNPRHLVRRRGQEARLRCSPMKGHSHVYWYRQLPEEGLKFMVYLQKENIIDESGMPKERFSAEFPKEGPSILRIQQVVRGDSAAYFCASSPVQGNNEQFFGPGTRLTVL.

This clone was seen more than once but under ten times. The genes are TRBV19 and TRBJ1-2, with 9 bases lining up with TRBD1. The CDR3 sequence is 14 residues long. CDR1 and CDR2 (germline): LNHDA, SQIVND (reference sequence). Unmatched junction bases numbered 5, after V lost 7 bases and J lost 2 bases. The CDR3 DNA reads as TGTGCCAGTACCTCGGACAGGGGCAACTATGGCTACACCTTC. It yields the protein CASTSDRGNYGYTF. Complete variable domain (other parts from reference TRBV19 and TRBJ1-2): DGGITQSPKYLFRKEGQNVTLSCEQNLNHDAMYWYRQDPGQGLRLIYYSQIVNDFQKGDIAEGYSVSREKKESFPLTVTSAQKNPTAFYLCASTSDRGNYGYTFGSGTRLTVV.

The chain combines TRBV14 with TRBJ2-3; 9 bases are a match to TRBD2. Germline V gene lookup returns CDR1 SGHDN and CDR2 FVKESK. V lost 5 bases and J lost 4; bases outside the gene matches: 10. This CDR3 is built from 16 residues. The chain's CDR3 is CASSSLAGDGSDTQYF. The CDR3 DNA sequence: TGTGCCAGCAGCTCTTTAGCGGGAGACGGGTCAGATACGCAGTATTTT.

The chain couples TRBV6-1 to TRBJ1-3, with 8 bases aligning to TRBD1. J lost 3 bases, V lost 5 bases, and 6 bases had no gene match. The CDR3 sequence is 15 residues long. In germline, CDR1 is MNHNS, CDR2 SASEGT. CDR3 region: CASSPSDRGGNTIYF. In DNA, the CDR3 is TGTGCCAGCAGTCCTAGCGACAGGGGTGGAAACACCATATATTTT.

The V gene is TRBV18, the J gene TRBJ2-7; 8 nucleotides agree with TRBD2. Trimming took 5 bases from V and 5 from J; bases not matched to a gene: 23. This CDR3 region has 19 residues. Germline V lookup: CDR1 KGHSH, CDR2 LQKENI. Written as DNA, the CDR3 is TGTGCCAGCTCAAGCTACAGGGCCCCCCTAGCGGGTGAAGAGAACGAGCAGTACTTC. Translation: CASSSYRAPLAGEENEQYF.

V gene TRBV19 combines with J gene TRBJ2-2; no clear D. Germline V lookup: CDR1 LNHDA, CDR2 SQIVND (reference sequence). The CDR3 runs 15 residues. V was shortened by 4 bases and J by 0 bases, with 9 bases between the two germline ends. The CDR3: CASSSWTANTGELFF. CDR3 sequence (DNA): TGTGCCAGTAGTAGTTGGACGGCGAACACCGGGGAGCTGTTTTTT.

The V gene is TRBV5-6, the J gene TRBJ1-1; D is uncertain. The germline V and J ends were trimmed by 2 bases and 0 bases, with 8 bases remaining between them. There are 14 residues in the CDR3. The V gene's germline CDR1 is SGHDT and CDR2 YYEEEE. The CDR3 region has the DNA TGTGCCAGCAGCTTACAGACACTGAACACTGAAGCTTTCTTT. Amino acids: CASSLQTLNTEAFF.

This chain connects TRBV19 to TRBJ1-2; tentatively, D is TRBD1 (6 bases). Trimming cost V 7 bases and J 2 bases, with 11 bases left between them. In germline, CDR1 is LNHDA, CDR2 SQIVND (reference sequence). The CDR3 contains 13 residues. For the CDR3, the DNA is TGTGCCAGTATGGCGGGGGCAAACTATGGCTACACCTTC. Translation: CASMAGANYGYTF. The full variable domain, completed using reference TRBV19 and TRBJ1-2, is DGGITQSPKYLFRKEGQNVTLSCEQNLNHDAMYWYRQDPGQGLRLIYYSQIVNDFQKGDIAEGYSVSREKKESFPLTVTSAQKNPTAFYLCASMAGANYGYTFGSGTRLTVV.

This rearrangement joins TRBV7-6 to TRBJ2-2, with unresolved D. V lost 4 bases to trimming and J lost 2 bases, with 2 bases between them. CDR1 is SGHVS, CDR2 FNYEAQ, per germline. The CDR3 extends over 12 amino acids. CDR3 in amino acids: CASSSNTGELFF. CDR3 bases: TGTGCCAGCAGCTCAAACACCGGGGAGCTGTTTTTT. The full variable domain, its missing parts supplied by reference TRBV7-6 and TRBJ2-2, is GAGVSQSPRYKVTKRGQDVALRCDPISGHVSLYWYRQALGQGPEFLTYFNYEAQQDKSGLPNDRFSAERPEGSISTLTIQRTEQRDSAMYRCASSSNTGELFFGEGSRLTVL.

In DNA form, the CDR3 reads TGCGCCAGCAGCTTGACCGGGGACACAGATACGCAGTATTTT. Amino acid sequence: CASSLTGDTDTQYF. V and J are TRBV5-1 and TRBJ2-3; tentatively, D is TRBD2 (5 bases). V shed 1 base and J shed 2 bases, with 8 bases lying between them. The CDR3 covers 14 residues. CDR1 is SGHRS and CDR2 is YFSETQ in the germline V gene.

A few counts support this clone. V gene TRBV19 combines with J gene TRBJ2-7; D possibly uses TRBD1 or TRBD2 (7 bases each). Per germline, CDR1 LNHDA and CDR2 SQIVND (reference sequence). Trimming took off 5 bases at V and 0 bases at J, with 11 bases between the two ends. This CDR3 spans 14 amino acids. CDR3 residues: CASSAGGGSYEQYF. The CDR3 DNA reads as TGTGCCAGTAGTGCAGGGGGGGGCTCCTACGAGCAGTACTTC.

The chain links TRBV11-3 to TRBJ2-1; D ambiguous. V lost 2 bases, J lost 5 bases, and 13 bases lay in between. This CDR3 is built from 15 residues. Germline values: CDR1 SGHNT, CDR2 YENEEA. The CDR3, as DNA: TGTGCCAGCAGCTTACTGGCTGGTTTAGACAATGAGCAGTTCTTC. It yields the protein CASSLLAGLDNEQFF.

The CDR3 DNA reads TGTGCCAGCACCGAGGTTGGTACAGGAGACACTGAAGCTTTCTTT. Translated: CASTEVGTGDTEAFF. This chain links TRBV6-1 with TRBJ1-1; a weak D match, TRBD1 (5 bases). CDR1 and CDR2 from the germline V gene are MNHNS and SASEGT. The CDR3 is made up of 15 amino acids. V was cut by 7 bases and J by 3 bases, with 18 bases left in between.